The source of this T cell receptor (beta chain) is a study of T cell changes during pregnancy in multiple sclerosis. The assay was immunoSEQ multiplex PCR, and TCRdb's table has in-frame clones only and misses some. The sample carries tens of thousands of clones, around 94% recorded once. The receptor was derived from a female donor with multiple sclerosis, enrolled in a pregnancy study. The starting material was peripheral blood, obtained in the third trimester of pregnancy.

The CDR3 DNA sequence: TGTGCCAGCAGCTTAATGCAGGTCCTCTCCTACGAGCAGTACTTC. Translation: CASSLMQVLSYEQYF. This rearrangement joins TRBV7-2 to TRBJ2-7; D gene unclear. Trimming pared 2 bases from V and 0 bases from J, leaving 11 bases between. The CDR3 spans 15 residues. The V gene's germline CDR1 is SGHTA and CDR2 FQGNSA. Filled out from reference TRBV7-2 and TRBJ2-7, the complete variable domain reads GAGVSQSPSNKVTEKGKDVELRCDPISGHTALYWYRQSLGQGLEFLIYFQGNSAPDKSGLPSDRFSAERTGGSVSTLTIQRTQQEDSAVYLCASSLMQVLSYEQYFGPGTRLTVT.